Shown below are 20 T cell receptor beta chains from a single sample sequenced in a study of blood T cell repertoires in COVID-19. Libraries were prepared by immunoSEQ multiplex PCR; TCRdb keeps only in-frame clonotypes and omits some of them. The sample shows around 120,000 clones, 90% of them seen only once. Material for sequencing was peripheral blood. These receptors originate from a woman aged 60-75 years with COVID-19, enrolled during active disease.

The CDR3 DNA reads as TGTGCCAGCAGCGGGGGACTAGCGGGGAGTTCCTACGAGCAGTACTTC. It translates to CASSGGLAGSSYEQYF. The chain is built from TRBV5-6 and TRBJ2-7; 13 bases align to TRBD2. The ends lost 4 bases at V and 1 base at J; junction bases unmatched: 5. The CDR3 contains 16 residues. CDR1 and CDR2 (germline): SGHDT, YYEEEE.

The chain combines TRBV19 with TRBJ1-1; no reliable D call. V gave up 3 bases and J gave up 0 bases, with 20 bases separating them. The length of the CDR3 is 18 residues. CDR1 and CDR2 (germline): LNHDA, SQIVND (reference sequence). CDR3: CASSISMDLIGVNTEAFF. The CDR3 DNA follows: TGTGCCAGTAGTATTTCCATGGATCTTATCGGGGTGAACACTGAAGCTTTCTTT. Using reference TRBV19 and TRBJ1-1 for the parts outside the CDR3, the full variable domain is DGGITQSPKYLFRKEGQNVTLSCEQNLNHDAMYWYRQDPGQGLRLIYYSQIVNDFQKGDIAEGYSVSREKKESFPLTVTSAQKNPTAFYLCASSISMDLIGVNTEAFFGQGTRLTVV.

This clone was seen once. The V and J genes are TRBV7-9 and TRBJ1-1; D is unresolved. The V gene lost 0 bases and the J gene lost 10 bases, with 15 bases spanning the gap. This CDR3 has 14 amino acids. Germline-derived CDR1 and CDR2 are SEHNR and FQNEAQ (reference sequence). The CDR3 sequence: CASSLAGRESGAFF. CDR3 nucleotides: TGTGCCAGCAGCTTAGCGGGGAGGGAGAGTGGAGCTTTCTTT.

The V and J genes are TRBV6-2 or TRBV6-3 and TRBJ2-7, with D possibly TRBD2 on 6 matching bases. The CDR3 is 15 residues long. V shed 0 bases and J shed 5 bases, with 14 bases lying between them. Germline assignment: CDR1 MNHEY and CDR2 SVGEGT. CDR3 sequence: CASSYSSEGPDEQYF. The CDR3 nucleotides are TGTGCCAGCAGTTACTCTTCGGAGGGCCCGGACGAGCAGTACTTC.

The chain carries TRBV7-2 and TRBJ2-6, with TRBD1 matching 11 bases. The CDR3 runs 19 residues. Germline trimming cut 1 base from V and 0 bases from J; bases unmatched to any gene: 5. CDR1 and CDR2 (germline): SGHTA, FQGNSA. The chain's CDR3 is CASSLEIGTGGSGANVLTF. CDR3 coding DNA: TGTGCCAGCAGCTTAGAAATAGGGACAGGGGGCTCTGGGGCCAACGTCCTGACTTTC. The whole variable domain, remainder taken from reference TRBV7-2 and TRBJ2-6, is GAGVSQSPSNKVTEKGKDVELRCDPISGHTALYWYRQSLGQGLEFLIYFQGNSAPDKSGLPSDRFSAERTGGSVSTLTIQRTQQEDSAVYLCASSLEIGTGGSGANVLTFGAGSRLTVL.

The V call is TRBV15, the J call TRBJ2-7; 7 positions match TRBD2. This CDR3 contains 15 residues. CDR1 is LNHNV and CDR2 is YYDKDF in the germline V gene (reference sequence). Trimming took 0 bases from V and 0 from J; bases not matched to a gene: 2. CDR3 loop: CATSRDGGSSYEQYF. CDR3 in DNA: TGTGCCACCAGCAGAGACGGGGGGAGCTCCTACGAGCAGTACTTC. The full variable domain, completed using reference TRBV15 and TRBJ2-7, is DAMVIQNPRYQVTQFGKPVTLSCSQTLNHNVMYWYQQKSSQAPKLLFHYYDKDFNNEADTPDNFQSRRPNTSFCFLDIRSPGLGDTAMYLCATSRDGGSSYEQYFGPGTRLTVT.

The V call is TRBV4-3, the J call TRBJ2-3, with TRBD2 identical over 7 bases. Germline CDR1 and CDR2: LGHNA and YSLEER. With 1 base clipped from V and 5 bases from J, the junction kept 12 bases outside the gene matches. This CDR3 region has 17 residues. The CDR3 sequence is CASSQVIRASGKDTQYF. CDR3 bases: TGCGCCAGCAGCCAAGTGATTAGGGCTAGCGGCAAAGATACGCAGTATTTT.

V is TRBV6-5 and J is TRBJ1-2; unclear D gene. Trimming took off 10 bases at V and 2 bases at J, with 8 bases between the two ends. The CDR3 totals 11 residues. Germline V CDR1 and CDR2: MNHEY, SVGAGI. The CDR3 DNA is TGTGCCACCCAGGAAAACTATGGCTACACCTTC. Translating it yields CATQENYGYTF.

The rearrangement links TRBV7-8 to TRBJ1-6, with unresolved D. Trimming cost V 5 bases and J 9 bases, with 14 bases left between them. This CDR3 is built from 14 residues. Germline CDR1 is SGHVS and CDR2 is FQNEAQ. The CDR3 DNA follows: TGTGCCAGCAGCCCCATGGTGTCGGGTTCACCCCTCCACTTT. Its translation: CASSPMVSGSPLHF.

This CDR3 is CASRSTGGPDGNIQYF. DNA for the CDR3: TGCGCCAGCAGGTCTACGGGGGGGCCGGATGGAAACATTCAGTACTTC. The chain links TRBV5-1 to TRBJ2-4, with TRBD2 identical over 8 bases. The CDR3 is 16 residues long. V lost 5 bases, J lost 6 bases, and 13 bases stayed unmatched. Germline V gene data show CDR1 as SGHRS and CDR2 as YFSETQ.

DNA for the CDR3: TGTGCCAACTCCCGGGGGGGGTTT. Protein: CANSRGGF. The chain uses TRBV21-1 and TRBJ2-3; the table's TRBD2 call for D was not verified on the DNA. TRBV21-1 is tagged as a pseudogene. The CDR3 loop spans 8 amino acids.

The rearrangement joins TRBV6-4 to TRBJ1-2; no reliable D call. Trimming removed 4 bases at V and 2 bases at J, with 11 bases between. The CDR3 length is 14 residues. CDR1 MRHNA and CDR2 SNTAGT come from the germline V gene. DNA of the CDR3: TGTGCCAGCAGTGTAGAGGCCTTCAACTATGGCTACACCTTC. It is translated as CASSVEAFNYGYTF.

DNA for the CDR3: TGTGCCAGCCGGCCAAGACGGGGGGCCTACGAGCAGTACTTC. Amino acids: CASRPRRGAYEQYF. The chain employs TRBV5-8 and TRBJ2-7; 7 bases align to TRBD2. CDR1 and CDR2 from the germline V gene are SGHTS and YDEGEE. V trimming: 7 bases; J trimming: 2 bases; junction bases outside the gene matches: 9. The CDR3 totals 14 residues.

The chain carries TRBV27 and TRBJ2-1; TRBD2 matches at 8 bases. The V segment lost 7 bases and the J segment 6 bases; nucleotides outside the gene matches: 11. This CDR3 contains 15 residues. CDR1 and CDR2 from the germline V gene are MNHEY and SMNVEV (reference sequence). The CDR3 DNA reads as TGTGCCAGCACCCCGAGCGGGGGAATTGGCAATGAGCAGTTCTTC. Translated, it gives CASTPSGGIGNEQFF.

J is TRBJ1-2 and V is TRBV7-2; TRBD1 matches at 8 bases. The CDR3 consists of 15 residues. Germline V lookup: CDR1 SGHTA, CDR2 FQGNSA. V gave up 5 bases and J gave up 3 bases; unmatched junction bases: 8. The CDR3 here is CASSPGDRRYYGYTF. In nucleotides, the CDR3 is TGTGCCAGCAGCCCGGGGGACAGGCGTTACTATGGCTACACCTTC.

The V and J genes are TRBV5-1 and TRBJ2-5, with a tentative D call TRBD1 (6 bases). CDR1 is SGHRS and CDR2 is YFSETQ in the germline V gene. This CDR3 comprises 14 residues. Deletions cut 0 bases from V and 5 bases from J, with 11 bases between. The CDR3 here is CASSLAQGRETQYF. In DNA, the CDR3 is TGCGCCAGCAGCTTGGCACAGGGCCGGGAGACCCAGTACTTC.

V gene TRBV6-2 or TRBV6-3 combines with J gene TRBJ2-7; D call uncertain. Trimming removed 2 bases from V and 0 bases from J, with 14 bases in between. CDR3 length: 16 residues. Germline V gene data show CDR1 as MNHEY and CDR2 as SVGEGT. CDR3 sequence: CASSYPPWPSSYEQYF. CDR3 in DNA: TGTGCCAGCAGTTACCCCCCCTGGCCAAGCTCCTACGAGCAGTACTTC.

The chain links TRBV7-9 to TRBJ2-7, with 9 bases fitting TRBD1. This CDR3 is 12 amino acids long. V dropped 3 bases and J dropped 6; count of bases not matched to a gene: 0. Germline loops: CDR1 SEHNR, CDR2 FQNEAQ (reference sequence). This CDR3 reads CASSLTGGEQYF. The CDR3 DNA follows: TGTGCCAGCAGCTTGACAGGGGGCGAGCAGTACTTC. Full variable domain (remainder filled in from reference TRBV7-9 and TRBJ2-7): DTGVSQNPRHKITKRGQNVTFRCDPISEHNRLYWYRQTLGQGPEFLTYFQNEAQLEKSRLLSDRFSAERPKGSFSTLEIQRTEQGDSAMYLCASSLTGGEQYFGPGTRLTVT.

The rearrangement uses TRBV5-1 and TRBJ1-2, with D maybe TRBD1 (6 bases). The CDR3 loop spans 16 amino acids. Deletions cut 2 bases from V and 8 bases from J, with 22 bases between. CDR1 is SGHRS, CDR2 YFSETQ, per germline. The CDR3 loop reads CASSLGGGQGSGGYTF. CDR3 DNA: TGCGCCAGCAGCTTAGGAGGTGGCCAGGGGAGTGGCGGCTACACCTTC.

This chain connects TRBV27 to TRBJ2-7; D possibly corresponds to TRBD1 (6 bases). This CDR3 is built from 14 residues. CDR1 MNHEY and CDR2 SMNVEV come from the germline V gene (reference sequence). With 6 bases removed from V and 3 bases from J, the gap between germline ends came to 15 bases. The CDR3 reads CASSYTLGGYEQYF. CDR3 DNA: TGTGCCAGCAGCTACACGCTAGGGGGCTACGAGCAGTACTTC.